The 8 T cell receptor beta chains in this list originate from one sample, sequenced in a study of blood T cell repertoires in COVID-19. The repertoire was sequenced with immunoSEQ multiplex PCR; TCRdb's copy has only in-frame clones and lacks some. There are over 200,000 clones in the sample; around four fifths occur only once, and about a sixth lies in the top ten. The sequencing input was peripheral blood. These receptors all stem from a woman of 80 years or more with active or convalescent COVID-19.

This chain joins TRBV9 and TRBJ2-3; D not resolved. The CDR3 sequence is 14 residues long. V was trimmed by 0 bases and J by 2 bases, leaving 7 bases between them. From germline, CDR1 is SGDLS and CDR2 YYNGEE. CDR3 bases: TGTGCCAGCAGCGTAGCCAGTCTCACAGATACGCAGTATTTT. This gives the protein CASSVASLTDTQYF.

V is TRBV11-3 and J is TRBJ2-4, with 8 positions matching TRBD1. This CDR3 comprises 14 residues. The trim removed 3 bases at V and 6 bases at J, leaving 4 bases unmatched. Per germline, CDR1 SGHNT and CDR2 YENEEA. The CDR3 spells CASSFAGTGNIQYF. DNA for the CDR3: TGTGCCAGCAGCTTTGCCGGGACAGGAAACATTCAGTACTTC.

The CDR3 is CASSRNKDGGSSPLHF. As DNA, the CDR3 is TGTGCCAGCTCAAGGAACAAAGACGGGGGAAGTTCACCCCTCCACTTT. The chain employs TRBV18 and TRBJ1-6; D possibly corresponds to TRBD1 (5 bases). This CDR3 is built from 16 residues. V gave up 5 bases and J gave up 9 bases, with 20 bases separating them. The V gene's germline CDR1 is KGHSH and CDR2 LQKENI.

The J gene is TRBJ2-3, the V gene TRBV6-6, with 10 bases matching TRBD2. This CDR3 region has 17 residues. Germline-derived CDR1 and CDR2 are MNHNY and SVGAGI (reference sequence). The ends lost 5 bases at V and 2 bases at J; junction bases unmatched: 10. DNA of the CDR3: TGTGCCAGCAGTCACCCCTGGACTAGCGGACTCACAGATACGCAGTATTTT. Its translation is CASSHPWTSGLTDTQYF.

This chain connects TRBV25-1 to TRBJ2-1; D perhaps matches TRBD2 (7 bases). The CDR3 has 15 residues. The ends were cut back, 1 base at V and 4 bases at J, with 11 bases in the middle. Per the germline V gene, CDR1 is MGHDK and CDR2 is SYGVNS. CDR3 DNA: TGTGCCAGCAGTGAATTCGGGGGGCGTTACAATGAGCAGTTCTTC. Amino acid sequence: CASSEFGGRYNEQFF.

There are many counts of this clone. The chain is built from TRBV28 and TRBJ1-2; 7 positions match TRBD1. This CDR3 spans 15 amino acids. V lost 5 bases to trimming and J lost 0 bases; unmatched junction nucleotides: 6. Germline CDR1 is MDHEN and CDR2 is SYDVKM. The CDR3 is CASSLTGVTNYGYTF. The CDR3 DNA sequence: TGTGCCAGCAGTCTTACAGGGGTTACTAACTATGGCTACACCTTC.

This rearrangement joins TRBV6-6 to TRBJ2-1, with 9 bases identical to TRBD2. Germline CDR1 MNHNY, CDR2 SVGAGI (reference sequence). This CDR3 region has 15 residues. The J segment lost 2 bases and the V segment lost 6 bases, leaving 5 bases of the junction unmatched. The CDR3 sequence is CASRVSGSPYNEQFF. The CDR3 nucleotides are TGTGCCAGCAGAGTTAGCGGGAGCCCCTACAATGAGCAGTTCTTC.

The genes are TRBV27 and TRBJ2-2; 8 bases map to TRBD2. J was trimmed by 1 base and V by 6 bases; bases with no gene match: 16. Germline assignment: CDR1 MNHEY and CDR2 SMNVEV (reference sequence). The CDR3 covers 19 residues. CDR3 DNA sequence: TGTGCCAGCAGCTTGCGGACTAGCCGGGCTGGGATGAACACCGGGGAGCTGTTTTTT. Protein sequence: CASSLRTSRAGMNTGELFF.